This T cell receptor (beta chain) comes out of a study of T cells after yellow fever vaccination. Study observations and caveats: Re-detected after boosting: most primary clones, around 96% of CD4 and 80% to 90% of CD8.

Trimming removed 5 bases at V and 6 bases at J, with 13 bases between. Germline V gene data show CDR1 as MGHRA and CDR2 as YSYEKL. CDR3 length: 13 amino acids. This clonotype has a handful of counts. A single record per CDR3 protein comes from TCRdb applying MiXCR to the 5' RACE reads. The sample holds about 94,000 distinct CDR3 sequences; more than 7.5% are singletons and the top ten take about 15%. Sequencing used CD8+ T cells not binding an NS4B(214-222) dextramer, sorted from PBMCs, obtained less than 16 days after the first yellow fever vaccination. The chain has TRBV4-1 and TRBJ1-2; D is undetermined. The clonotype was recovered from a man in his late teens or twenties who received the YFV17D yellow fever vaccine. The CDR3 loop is CASSADGLNGYTF. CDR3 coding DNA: TGCGCCAGCAGCGCGGACGGTCTCAATGGCTACACCTTC.